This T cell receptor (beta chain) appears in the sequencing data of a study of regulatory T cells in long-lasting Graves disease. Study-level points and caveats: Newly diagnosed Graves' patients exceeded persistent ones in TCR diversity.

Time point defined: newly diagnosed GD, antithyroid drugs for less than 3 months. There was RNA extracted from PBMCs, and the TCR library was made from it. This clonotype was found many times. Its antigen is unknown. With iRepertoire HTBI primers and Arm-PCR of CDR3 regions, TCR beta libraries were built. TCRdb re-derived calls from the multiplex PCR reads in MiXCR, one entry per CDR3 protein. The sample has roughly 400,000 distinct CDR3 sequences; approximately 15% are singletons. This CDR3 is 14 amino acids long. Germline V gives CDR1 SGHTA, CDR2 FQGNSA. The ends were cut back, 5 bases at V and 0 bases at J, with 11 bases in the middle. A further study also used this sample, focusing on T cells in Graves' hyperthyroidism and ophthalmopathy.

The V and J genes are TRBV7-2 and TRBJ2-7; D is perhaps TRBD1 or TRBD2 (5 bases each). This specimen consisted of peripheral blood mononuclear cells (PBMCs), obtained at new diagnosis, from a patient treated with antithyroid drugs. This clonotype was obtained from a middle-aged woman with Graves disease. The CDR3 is CASSRGVSSYEQYF. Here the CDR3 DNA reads TGTGCCAGCAGCAGAGGGGTAAGCTCCTACGAGCAGTACTTC.